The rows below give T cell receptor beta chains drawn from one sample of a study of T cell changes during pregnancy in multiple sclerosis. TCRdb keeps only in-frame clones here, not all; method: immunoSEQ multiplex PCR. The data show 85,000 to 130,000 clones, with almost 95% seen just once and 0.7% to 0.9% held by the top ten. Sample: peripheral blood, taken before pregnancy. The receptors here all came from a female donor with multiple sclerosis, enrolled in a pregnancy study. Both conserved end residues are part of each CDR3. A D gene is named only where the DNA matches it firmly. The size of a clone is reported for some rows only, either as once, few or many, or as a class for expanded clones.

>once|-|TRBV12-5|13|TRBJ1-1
TGTGCTAGTGGTCTAGATCTGAACACTGAAGCTTTCTTT
CASGLDLNTEAFF
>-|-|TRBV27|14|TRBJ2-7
TGTGCCAGCAGTTTCTTCCAGGGCTCCTACGAGCAGTACTTC
CASSFFQGSYEQYF
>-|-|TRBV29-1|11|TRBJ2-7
TGCAGCGTGAAAGCGGGTCGCGAGCAGTACTTC
CSVKAGREQYF
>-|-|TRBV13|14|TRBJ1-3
TGTGCCAGCAGCTTAGGTCGGCAGAGGAACACCATATATTTT
CASSLGRQRNTIYF
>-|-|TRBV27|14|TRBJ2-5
TGTGCCAGCAGTTCTACTTACGCTCAAGAGACCCAGTACTTC
CASSSTYAQETQYF
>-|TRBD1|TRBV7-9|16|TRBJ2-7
TGTGCCAGCAGCACCATCGGGACAGGGATACGTGGCGAGCAGTACTTC
CASSTIGTGIRGEQYF
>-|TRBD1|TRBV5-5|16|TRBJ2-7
TGTGCCAGCAGCTTGGGTGCGGACAGGGGGCGCGACGAGCAGTACTTC
CASSLGADRGRDEQYF
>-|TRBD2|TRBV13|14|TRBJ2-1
TGTGCCAGCAGCTGGGAACTAGCGGTCAATGAGCAGTTCTTC
CASSWELAVNEQFF
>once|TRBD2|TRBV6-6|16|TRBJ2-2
TGTGCCAGCAGTAGCGGGGGGGGCCTTGCCACCGGGGAGCTGTTTTTT
CASSSGGGLATGELFF
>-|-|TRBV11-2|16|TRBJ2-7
TGTGCCAGCAGCTTAGATGGAGGGATAGGCTCCTACGAGCAGTACTTC
CASSLDGGIGSYEQYF
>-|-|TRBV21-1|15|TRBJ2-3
TGTGCCAGCAGCAGACTAGAAAGACGCACAGATACGCAGTATTTT
CASSRLERRTDTQYF
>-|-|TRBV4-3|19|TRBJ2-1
TGCGCCAGCAGCCAAGATCGAGGAGGCAGGGGTAGGTCCTACAATGAGCAGTTCTTC
CASSQDRGGRGRSYNEQFF
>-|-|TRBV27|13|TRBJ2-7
TGTGCCAGCAGTAGAACAGGGTTAAGCGAGCAGTACTTC
CASSRTGLSEQYF
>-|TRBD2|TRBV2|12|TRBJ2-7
TGTGCCAGCAGTTCGGGACTAGAAGAGCAGTACTTC
CASSSGLEEQYF
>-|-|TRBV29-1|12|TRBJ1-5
TGCAGCGTTGGGTCAGAGGGACAGCCCCAGCATTTT
CSVGSEGQPQHF
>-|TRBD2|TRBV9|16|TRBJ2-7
TGTGCCAGCAGCGTAGGTAATCTAGCGGGATCGGTCGAGCAGTACTTC
CASSVGNLAGSVEQYF
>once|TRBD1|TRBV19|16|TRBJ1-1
TGTGCCAGTCGAGCGGATCCCGGGACAGTGAACACTGAAGCTTTCTTT
CASRADPGTVNTEAFF
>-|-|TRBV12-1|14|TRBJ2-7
TGTGCCAGCAGCCGCAGGGCAGGTAACTACGAGCAGTACTTC
CASSRRAGNYEQYF
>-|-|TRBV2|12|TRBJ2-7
TGTGCCAGCCTCGGCGGGACCTACGAGCAGTACTTC
CASLGGTYEQYF
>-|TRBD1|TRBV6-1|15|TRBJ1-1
TGTGCCAGCAGTGAAGCGAGACAGGGAGGAACTGAAGCTTTCTTT
CASSEARQGGTEAFF
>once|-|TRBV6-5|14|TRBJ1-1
TGTGCCAGCAGCCCCTACAGGGCGTACGCTGAAGCTTTCTTT
CASSPYRAYAEAFF
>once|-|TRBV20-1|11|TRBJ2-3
TGCAGTGCTAAAACGGGGGATACGCAGTATTTT
CSAKTGDTQYF
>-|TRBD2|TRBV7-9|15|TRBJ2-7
TGTGCCAGCAGCTTAGATCCGGGAGGCTCCTACGAGCAGTACTTC
CASSLDPGGSYEQYF
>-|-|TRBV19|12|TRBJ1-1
TGTGCCAACACGTCAGGGAACACTGAAGCTTTCTTT
CANTSGNTEAFF
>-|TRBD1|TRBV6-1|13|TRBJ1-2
TGTGCCGGCCGGGACAGGGCCAACTATGGCTACACCTTC
CAGRDRANYGYTF
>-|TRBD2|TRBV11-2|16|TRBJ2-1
TGTGCCAGCAGCTTAGCGACTAGCGGGAGCAGACATGAGCAGTTCTTC
CASSLATSGSRHEQFF
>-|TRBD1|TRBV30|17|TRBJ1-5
TGTGCCTGGAGTGGGGGACAGGGAAGAAATAGCAATCAGCCCCAGCATTTT
CAWSGGQGRNSNQPQHF
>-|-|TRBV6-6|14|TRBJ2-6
TGTGCCAGCAGTTTCGGCTCTGGGGCCAACGTCCTGACTTTC
CASSFGSGANVLTF
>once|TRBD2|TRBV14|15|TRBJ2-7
TGTGCCAGCAGCCAAGAGACTAGCCCGAACTACGAGCAGTACTTC
CASSQETSPNYEQYF
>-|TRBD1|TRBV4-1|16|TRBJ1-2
TGCGCCAGCAGCCAACTCTGGCAGGGGGCTAACTATGGCTACACCTTC
CASSQLWQGANYGYTF
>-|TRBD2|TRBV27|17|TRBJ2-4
TGTGCCAGCAGTTCCCTCACTAGCGGTCTAGCCAAAAACATTCAGTACTTC
CASSSLTSGLAKNIQYF
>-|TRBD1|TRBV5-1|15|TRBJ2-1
TGCGCCAGCAGCTTACAGGGACAGCTCAACAATGAGCAGTTCTTC
CASSLQGQLNNEQFF
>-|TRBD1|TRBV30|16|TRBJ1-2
TGTGCCTGGAGTAGTTTTTCGACAGGGGGTTCCTATGGCTACACCTTC
CAWSSFSTGGSYGYTF
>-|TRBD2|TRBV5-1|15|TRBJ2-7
TGCGCCAGCAGCTTGGGCACTAGCGGGAGTAACGAGCAGTACTTC
CASSLGTSGSNEQYF
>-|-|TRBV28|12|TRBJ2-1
TGTGCCAGCAGTTTAGGGGGGATTGAGCAGTTCTTC
CASSLGGIEQFF
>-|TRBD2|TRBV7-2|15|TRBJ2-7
TGTGCCAGCAGCTGGCCTGGGACTATACCGTACGAGCAGTACTTC
CASSWPGTIPYEQYF
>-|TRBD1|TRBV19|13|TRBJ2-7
TGTGCCAGTAGTATGGGACAGGAGTACGAGCAGTACTTC
CASSMGQEYEQYF
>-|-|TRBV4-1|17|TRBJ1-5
TGCGCCAGCAGCCAAGGGGCAGGAGGCGCGAGCAATCAGCCCCAGCATTTT
CASSQGAGGASNQPQHF
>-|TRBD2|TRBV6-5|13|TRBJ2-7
TGTGCCAGCAGGGCGGGAGTAAGCTACGAGCAGTACTTC
CASRAGVSYEQYF
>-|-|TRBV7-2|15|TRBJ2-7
TGTGCCAGCAGCACGACCCGAACAGGGATGGTCGAGCAGTACTTC
CASSTTRTGMVEQYF
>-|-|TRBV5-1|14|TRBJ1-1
TGCGCCAGCAGCCCCGGGACACTGAACACTGAAGCTTTCTTT
CASSPGTLNTEAFF
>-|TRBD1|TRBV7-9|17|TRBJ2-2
TGTGCCAGCAGCTTAGACAGGGGGCTTACGAACACCGGGGAGCTGTTTTTT
CASSLDRGLTNTGELFF
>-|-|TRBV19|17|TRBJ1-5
TGTGCCAGTAGTATGTCTGGTACAGGGCTCCTCAATCAGCCCCAGCATTTT
CASSMSGTGLLNQPQHF
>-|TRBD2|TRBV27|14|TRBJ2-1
TGTGCCAGCAGTTTCCTGGGACTAGCCTATGAGCAGTTCTTC
CASSFLGLAYEQFF
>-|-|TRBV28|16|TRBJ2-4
TGTGCCAGCGGAGGAGGCGGGCAAAGTACCAAAAACATTCAGTACTTC
CASGGGGQSTKNIQYF
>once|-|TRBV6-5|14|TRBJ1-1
TGTGCCAGCAGTTACTCGAGGTGGAACACTGAAGCTTTCTTT
CASSYSRWNTEAFF
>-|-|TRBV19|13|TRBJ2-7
TGTGCCAGTAGTGCCGGAGGGTCCTACGAGCAGTACTTC
CASSAGGSYEQYF
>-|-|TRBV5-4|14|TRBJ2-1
TGTGCCAGCAGCTTAAGGGGTCTAGACCATGAGCAGTTCTTC
CASSLRGLDHEQFF
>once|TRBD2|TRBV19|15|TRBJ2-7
TGTGCCAGTAGTAGGGGACTAGCGGGATCCTACGAGCAGTACTTC
CASSRGLAGSYEQYF
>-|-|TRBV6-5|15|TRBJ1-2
TGTGCCAGCACCAACAAGGACAGCTTGGGGTCAGGCTACACCTTC
CASTNKDSLGSGYTF
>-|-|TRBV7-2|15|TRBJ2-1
TGTGCCAGCAGCTTAGGTCTGTTAGGGACAAATGAGCAGTTCTTC
CASSLGLLGTNEQFF
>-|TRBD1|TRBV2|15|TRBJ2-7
TGTGCCAGCCTTGAACCGGGACAGCTAACGTACGAGCAGTACTTC
CASLEPGQLTYEQYF
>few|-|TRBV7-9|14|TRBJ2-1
TGTGCCAGCAGCTTTTGGACAACCCGGCATGAGCAGTTCTTC
CASSFWTTRHEQFF
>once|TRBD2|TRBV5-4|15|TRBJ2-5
TGTGCCAGCAGCTTGGGTCTAGCGGGAGAGGAGACCCAGTACTTC
CASSLGLAGEETQYF
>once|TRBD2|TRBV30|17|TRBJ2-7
TGTGCCTGGAGTGTAGGCCTCCTCCAGCGGGGGAACTACGAGCAGTACTTC
CAWSVGLLQRGNYEQYF
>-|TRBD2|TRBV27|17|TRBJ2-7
TGTGCCAGCAGTTTATCCGGCGGGAGGGCCTATCGGTACGAGCAGTACTTC
CASSLSGGRAYRYEQYF
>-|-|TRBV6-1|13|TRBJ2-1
TGTGCCAGCAGTGAGCCAGGGAGGAATGAGCAGTTCTTC
CASSEPGRNEQFF
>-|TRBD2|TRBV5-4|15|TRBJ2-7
TGTGCCAGCAGCTTGAGGCGGGAGAAGGACTACGAGCAGTACTTC
CASSLRREKDYEQYF
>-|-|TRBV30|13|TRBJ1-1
TGTGCCTGGAGTCATACAGGGAACACTGAAGCTTTCTTT
CAWSHTGNTEAFF